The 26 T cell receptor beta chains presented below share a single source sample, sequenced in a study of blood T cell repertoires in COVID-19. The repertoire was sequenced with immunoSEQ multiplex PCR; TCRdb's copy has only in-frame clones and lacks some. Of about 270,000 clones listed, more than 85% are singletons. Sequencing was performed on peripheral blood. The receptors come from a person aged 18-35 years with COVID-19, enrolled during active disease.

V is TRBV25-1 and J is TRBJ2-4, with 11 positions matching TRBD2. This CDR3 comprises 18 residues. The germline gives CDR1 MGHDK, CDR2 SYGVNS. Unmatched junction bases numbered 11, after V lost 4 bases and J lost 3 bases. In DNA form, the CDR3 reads TGTGCCAGCAGTGTTACTAGCGGGGGATTGCTCGGCAAAAACATTCAGTACTTC. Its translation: CASSVTSGGLLGKNIQYF.

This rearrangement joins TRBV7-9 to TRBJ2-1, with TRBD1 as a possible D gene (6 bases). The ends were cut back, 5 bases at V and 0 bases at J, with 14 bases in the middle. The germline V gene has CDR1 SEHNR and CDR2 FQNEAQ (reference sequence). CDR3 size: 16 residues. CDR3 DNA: TGTGCCAGCAGCGACATAGGACAGACCTCCTACAATGAGCAGTTCTTC. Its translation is CASSDIGQTSYNEQFF.

CDR3 residues: CASSLDPSETGSEKLFF. In nucleotides, the CDR3 is TGTGCCAGCAGCTTGGACCCTTCAGAGACAGGGTCTGAAAAACTGTTTTTT. This chain connects TRBV5-8 to TRBJ1-4; 7 bases line up with TRBD1. This CDR3 has 17 amino acids. Germline trimming cut 0 bases from V and 7 bases from J; bases unmatched to any gene: 12. Germline loops: CDR1 SGHTS, CDR2 YDEGEE.

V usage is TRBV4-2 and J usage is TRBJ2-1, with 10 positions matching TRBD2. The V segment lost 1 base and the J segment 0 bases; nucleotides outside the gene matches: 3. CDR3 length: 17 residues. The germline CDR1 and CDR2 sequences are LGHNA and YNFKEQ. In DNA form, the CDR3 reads TGTGCCAGCAGCCAAGGGACTAGCGGAAACTCCTACAATGAGCAGTTCTTC. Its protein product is CASSQGTSGNSYNEQFF.

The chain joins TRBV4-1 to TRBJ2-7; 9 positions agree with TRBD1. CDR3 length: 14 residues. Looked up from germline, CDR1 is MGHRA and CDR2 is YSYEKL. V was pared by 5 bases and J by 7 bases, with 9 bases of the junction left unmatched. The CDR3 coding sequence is TGCGCCAGCAGCGTCCCGGGACAGGGAAGGGAGCAGTACTTC. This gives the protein CASSVPGQGREQYF.

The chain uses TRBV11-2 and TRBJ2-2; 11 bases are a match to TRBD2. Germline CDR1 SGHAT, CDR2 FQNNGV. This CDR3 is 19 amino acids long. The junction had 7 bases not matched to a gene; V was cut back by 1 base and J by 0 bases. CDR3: CASSLGITSGRTNTGELFF. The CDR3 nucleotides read TGTGCCAGCAGCTTAGGGATCACTAGCGGGAGAACGAACACCGGGGAGCTGTTTTTT.

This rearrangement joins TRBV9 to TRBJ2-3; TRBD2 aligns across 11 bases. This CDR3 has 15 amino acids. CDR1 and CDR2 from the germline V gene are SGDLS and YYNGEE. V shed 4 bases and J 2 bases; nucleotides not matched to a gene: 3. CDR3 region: CASSPGLADTDTQYF. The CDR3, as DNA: TGTGCCAGCAGCCCGGGACTAGCGGACACAGATACGCAGTATTTT.

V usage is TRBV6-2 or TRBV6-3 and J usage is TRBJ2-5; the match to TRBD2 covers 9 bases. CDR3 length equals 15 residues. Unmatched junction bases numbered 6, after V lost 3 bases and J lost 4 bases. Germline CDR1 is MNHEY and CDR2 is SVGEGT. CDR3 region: CASSYGLAGRETQYF. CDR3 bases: TGTGCCAGCAGTTATGGGCTAGCGGGACGAGAGACCCAGTACTTC.

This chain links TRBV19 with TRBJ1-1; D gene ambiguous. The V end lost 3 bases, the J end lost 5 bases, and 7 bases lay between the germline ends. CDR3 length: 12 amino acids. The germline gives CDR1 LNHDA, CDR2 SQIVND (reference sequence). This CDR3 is CASSILFTEAFF. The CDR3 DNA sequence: TGTGCCAGTAGTATCCTCTTTACTGAAGCTTTCTTT.

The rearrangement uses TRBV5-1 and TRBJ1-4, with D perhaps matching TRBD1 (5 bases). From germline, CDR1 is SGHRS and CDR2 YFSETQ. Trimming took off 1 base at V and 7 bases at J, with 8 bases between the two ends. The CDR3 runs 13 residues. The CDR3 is CASSLWRGEKLFF. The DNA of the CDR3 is TGCGCCAGCAGCTTGTGGAGGGGTGAAAAACTGTTTTTT.

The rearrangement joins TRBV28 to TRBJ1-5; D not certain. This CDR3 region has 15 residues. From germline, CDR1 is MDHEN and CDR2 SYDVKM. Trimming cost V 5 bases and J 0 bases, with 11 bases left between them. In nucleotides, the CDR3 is TGTGCCAGCAGTCACCGAGGTTATAGCAATCAGCCCCAGCATTTT. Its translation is CASSHRGYSNQPQHF.

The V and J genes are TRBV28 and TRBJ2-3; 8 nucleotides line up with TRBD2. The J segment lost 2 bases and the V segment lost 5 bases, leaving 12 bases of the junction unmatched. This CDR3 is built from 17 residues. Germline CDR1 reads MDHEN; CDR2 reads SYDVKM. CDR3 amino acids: CASSLAGGWPPTDTQYF. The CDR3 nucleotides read TGTGCCAGCAGTCTAGCGGGCGGGTGGCCTCCCACAGATACGCAGTATTTT.

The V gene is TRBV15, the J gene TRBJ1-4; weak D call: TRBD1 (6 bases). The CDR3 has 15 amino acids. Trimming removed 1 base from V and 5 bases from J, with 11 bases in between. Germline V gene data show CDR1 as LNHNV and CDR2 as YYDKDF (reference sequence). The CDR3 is CATSRVRQGNEKLFF. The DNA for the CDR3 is TGTGCCACCAGCAGAGTACGGCAGGGGAATGAAAAACTGTTTTTT.

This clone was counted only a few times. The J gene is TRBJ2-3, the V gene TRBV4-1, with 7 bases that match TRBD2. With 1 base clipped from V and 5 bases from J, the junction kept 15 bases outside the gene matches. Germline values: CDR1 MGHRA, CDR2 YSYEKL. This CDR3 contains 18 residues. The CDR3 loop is CASSQVLGSYSSGDTQYF. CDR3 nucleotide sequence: TGCGCCAGCAGCCAAGTACTCGGGAGTTATTCTAGCGGAGATACGCAGTATTTT.

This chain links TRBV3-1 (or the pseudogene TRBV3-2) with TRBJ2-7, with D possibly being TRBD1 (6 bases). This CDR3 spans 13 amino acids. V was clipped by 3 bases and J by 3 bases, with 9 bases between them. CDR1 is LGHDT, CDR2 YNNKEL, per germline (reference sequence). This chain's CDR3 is CASSQLQGYEQYF. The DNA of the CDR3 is TGTGCCAGCAGCCAGTTACAGGGCTACGAGCAGTACTTC.

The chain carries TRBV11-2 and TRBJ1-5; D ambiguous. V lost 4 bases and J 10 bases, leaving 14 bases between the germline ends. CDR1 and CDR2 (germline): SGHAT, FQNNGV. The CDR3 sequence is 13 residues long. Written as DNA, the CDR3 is TGTGCCAGCAGCTCCCGAGGCGGGGTCCCCCAGCATTTT. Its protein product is CASSSRGGVPQHF. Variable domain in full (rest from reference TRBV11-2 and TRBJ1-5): EAGVAQSPRYKIIEKRQSVAFWCNPISGHATLYWYQQILGQGPKLLIQFQNNGVVDDSQLPKDRFSAERLKGVDSTLKIQPAKLEDSAVYLCASSSRGGVPQHFGDGTRLSIL.

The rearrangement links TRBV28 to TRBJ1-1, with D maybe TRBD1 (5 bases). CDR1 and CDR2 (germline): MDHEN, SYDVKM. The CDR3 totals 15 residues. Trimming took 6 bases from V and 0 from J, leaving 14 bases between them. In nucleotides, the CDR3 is TGTGCCAGCAGCCCGAGCGGGGGTCTGAACACTGAAGCTTTCTTT. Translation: CASSPSGGLNTEAFF.

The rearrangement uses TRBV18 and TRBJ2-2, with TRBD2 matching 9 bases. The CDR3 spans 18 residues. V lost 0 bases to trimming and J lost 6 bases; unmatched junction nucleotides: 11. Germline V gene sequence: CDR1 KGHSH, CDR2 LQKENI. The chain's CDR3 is CASSPPGGSGSIAGELFF. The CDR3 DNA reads TGTGCCAGCTCACCACCGGGCGGTAGCGGGAGTATTGCCGGGGAGCTGTTTTTT.

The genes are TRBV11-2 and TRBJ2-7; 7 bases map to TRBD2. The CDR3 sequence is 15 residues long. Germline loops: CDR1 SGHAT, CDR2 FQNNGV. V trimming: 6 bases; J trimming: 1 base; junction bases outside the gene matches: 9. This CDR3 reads CASRAPGGSSYEQYF. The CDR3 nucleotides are TGTGCCAGCAGGGCCCCCGGCGGGAGTTCCTACGAGCAGTACTTC. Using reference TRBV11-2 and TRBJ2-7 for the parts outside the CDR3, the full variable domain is EAGVAQSPRYKIIEKRQSVAFWCNPISGHATLYWYQQILGQGPKLLIQFQNNGVVDDSQLPKDRFSAERLKGVDSTLKIQPAKLEDSAVYLCASRAPGGSSYEQYFGPGTRLTVT.

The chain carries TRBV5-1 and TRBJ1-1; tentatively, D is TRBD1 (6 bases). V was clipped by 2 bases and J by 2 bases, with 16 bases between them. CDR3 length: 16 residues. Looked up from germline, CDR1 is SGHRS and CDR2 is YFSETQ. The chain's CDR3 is CASSLLVRTANTEAFF. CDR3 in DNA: TGCGCCAGCAGCTTACTCGTCCGGACAGCCAACACTGAAGCTTTCTTT.

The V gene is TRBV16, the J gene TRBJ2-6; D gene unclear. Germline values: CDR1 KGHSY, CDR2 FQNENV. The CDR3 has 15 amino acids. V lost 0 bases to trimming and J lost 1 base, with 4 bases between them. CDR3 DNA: TGTGCCAGCAGCCAATCGAGTTCTGGGGCCAACGTCCTGACTTTC. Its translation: CASSQSSSGANVLTF.

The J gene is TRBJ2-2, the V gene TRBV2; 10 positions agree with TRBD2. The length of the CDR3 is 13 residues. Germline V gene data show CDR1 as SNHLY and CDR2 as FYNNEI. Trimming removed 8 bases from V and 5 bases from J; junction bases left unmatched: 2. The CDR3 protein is CASELAGTGELFF. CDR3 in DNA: TGTGCCAGCGAACTAGCGGGGACCGGGGAGCTGTTTTTT.

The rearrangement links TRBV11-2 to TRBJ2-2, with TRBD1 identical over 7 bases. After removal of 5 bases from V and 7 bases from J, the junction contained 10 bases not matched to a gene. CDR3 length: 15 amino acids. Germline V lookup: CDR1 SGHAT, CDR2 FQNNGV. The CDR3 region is CASSTGTERGGELFF. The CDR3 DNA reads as TGTGCCAGCAGCACCGGGACAGAGAGGGGCGGGGAGCTGTTTTTT.

DNA of the CDR3: TGTGCCACAGGGGACAGGGGAATCGAGAATGAGCAGTTCTTC. Translating gives CATGDRGIENEQFF. The chain uses TRBV10-3 and TRBJ2-1, with 10 nucleotides matching TRBD1. Germline V gene lookup returns CDR1 ENHRY and CDR2 SYGVKD. With 10 bases clipped from V and 7 bases from J, the junction kept 10 bases outside the gene matches. The CDR3 has 14 residues.

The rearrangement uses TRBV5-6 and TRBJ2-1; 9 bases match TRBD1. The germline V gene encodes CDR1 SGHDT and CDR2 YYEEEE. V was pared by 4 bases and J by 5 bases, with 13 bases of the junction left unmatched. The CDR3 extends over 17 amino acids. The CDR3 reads CASSLGQGSSWDNEQFF. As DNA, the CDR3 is TGTGCCAGCAGCCTAGGACAGGGGTCGTCGTGGGACAATGAGCAGTTCTTC.

The CDR3 DNA sequence: TGTGCCAGCAGCTCCCAGGAGGGCTACACCATATATTTT. Translated, it gives CASSSQEGYTIYF. The chain uses TRBV7-9 and TRBJ1-3; no definite D call. CDR3 length: 13 amino acids. V gave up 4 bases and J gave up 8 bases, with 12 bases separating them. Looked up from germline, CDR1 is SEHNR and CDR2 is FQNEAQ (reference sequence). The whole variable domain, remainder taken from reference TRBV7-9 and TRBJ1-3, is DTGVSQNPRHKITKRGQNVTFRCDPISEHNRLYWYRQTLGQGPEFLTYFQNEAQLEKSRLLSDRFSAERPKGSFSTLEIQRTEQGDSAMYLCASSSQEGYTIYFGEGSWLTVV.